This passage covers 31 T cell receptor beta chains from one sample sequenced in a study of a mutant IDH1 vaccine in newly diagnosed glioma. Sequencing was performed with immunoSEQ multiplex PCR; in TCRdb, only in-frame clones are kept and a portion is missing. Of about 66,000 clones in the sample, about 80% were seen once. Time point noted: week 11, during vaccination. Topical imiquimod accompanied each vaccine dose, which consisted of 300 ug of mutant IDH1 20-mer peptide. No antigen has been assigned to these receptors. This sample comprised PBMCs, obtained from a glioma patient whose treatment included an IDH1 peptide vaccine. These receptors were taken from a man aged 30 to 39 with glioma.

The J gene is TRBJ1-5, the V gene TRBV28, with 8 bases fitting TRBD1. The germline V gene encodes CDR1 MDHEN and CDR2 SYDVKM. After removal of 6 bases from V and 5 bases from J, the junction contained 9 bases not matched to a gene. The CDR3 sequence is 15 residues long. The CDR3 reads CASSGLTGGDQPQHF. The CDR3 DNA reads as TGTGCCAGCAGCGGACTCACAGGGGGAGATCAGCCCCAGCATTTT.

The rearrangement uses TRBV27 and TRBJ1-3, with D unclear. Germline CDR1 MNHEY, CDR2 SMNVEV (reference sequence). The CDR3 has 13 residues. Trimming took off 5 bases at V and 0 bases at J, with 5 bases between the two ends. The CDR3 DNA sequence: TGTGCCAGCAGTCCTTCCTCTGGAAACACCATATATTTT. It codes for CASSPSSGNTIYF.

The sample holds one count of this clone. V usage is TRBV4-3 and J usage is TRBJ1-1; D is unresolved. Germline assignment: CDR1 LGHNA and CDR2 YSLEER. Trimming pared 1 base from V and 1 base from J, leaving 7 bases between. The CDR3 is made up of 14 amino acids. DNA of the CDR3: TGCGCCAGCAGCCAAGTGGGCCCGAACACTGAAGCTTTCTTT. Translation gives CASSQVGPNTEAFF.

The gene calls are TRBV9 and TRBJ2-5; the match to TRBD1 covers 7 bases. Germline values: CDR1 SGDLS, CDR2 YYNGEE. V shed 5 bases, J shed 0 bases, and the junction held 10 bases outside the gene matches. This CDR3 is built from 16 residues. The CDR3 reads CASSTGALLYQETQYF. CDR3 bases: TGTGCCAGCAGTACAGGGGCCCTTTTGTACCAAGAGACCCAGTACTTC.

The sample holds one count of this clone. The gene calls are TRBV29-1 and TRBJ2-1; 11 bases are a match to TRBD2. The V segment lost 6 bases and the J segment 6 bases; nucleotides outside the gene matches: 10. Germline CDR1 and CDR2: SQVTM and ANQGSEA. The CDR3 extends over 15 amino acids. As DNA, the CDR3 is TGCAGCGTGGCCCCTTCTAGCGGGAGGTTCAATGAGCAGTTCTTC. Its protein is CSVAPSSGRFNEQFF.

DNA of the CDR3: TGTGCCAGCAGCCCCCGTGACAGGGCTTACTCTGGAAACACCATATATTTT. Amino acid sequence: CASSPRDRAYSGNTIYF. The rearrangement uses TRBV9 and TRBJ1-3; 7 nucleotides agree with TRBD1. The CDR3 loop spans 17 amino acids. Trimming cost V 4 bases and J 0 bases; bases outside gene matches: 10. The germline CDR1 and CDR2 sequences are SGDLS and YYNGEE.

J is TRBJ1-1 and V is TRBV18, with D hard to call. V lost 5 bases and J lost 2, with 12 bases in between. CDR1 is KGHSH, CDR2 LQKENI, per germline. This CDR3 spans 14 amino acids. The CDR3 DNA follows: TGTGCCAGCTCAAAGACGGAAAGAAACACTGAAGCTTTCTTT. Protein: CASSKTERNTEAFF.

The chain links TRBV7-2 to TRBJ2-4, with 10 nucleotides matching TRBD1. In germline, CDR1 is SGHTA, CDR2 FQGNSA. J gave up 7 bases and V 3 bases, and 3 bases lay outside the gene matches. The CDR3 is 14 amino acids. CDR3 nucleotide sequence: TGTGCCAGCAGCTTCAGGACAGGGGGGAACATTCAGTACTTC. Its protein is CASSFRTGGNIQYF.

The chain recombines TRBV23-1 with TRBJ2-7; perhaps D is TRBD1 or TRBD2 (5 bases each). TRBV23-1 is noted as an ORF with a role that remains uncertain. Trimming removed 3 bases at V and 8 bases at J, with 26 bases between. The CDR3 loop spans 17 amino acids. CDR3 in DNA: TGCGCCAGCAGTCACTCTACCATCAGGGAGCCCCCATCAAAGCAGTACTTC. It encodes CASSHSTIREPPSKQYF.

The CDR3: CAISDREGRWAGVGEQYF. CDR3 DNA sequence: TGTGCCATCAGTGACCGGGAGGGCCGTTGGGCAGGGGTTGGCGAGCAGTACTTC. The chain uses TRBV10-3 and TRBJ2-7; the match to TRBD2 covers 8 bases. The CDR3 is 18 residues long. J gave up 6 bases and V 3 bases, and 19 bases lay outside the gene matches. Germline loops: CDR1 ENHRY, CDR2 SYGVKD.

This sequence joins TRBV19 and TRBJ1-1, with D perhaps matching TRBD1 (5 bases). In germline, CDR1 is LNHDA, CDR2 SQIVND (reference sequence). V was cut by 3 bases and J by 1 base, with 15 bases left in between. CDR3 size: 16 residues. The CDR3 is CASSMPLPGGNTEAFF. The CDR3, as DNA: TGTGCCAGTAGTATGCCCTTACCTGGGGGGAACACTGAAGCTTTCTTT.

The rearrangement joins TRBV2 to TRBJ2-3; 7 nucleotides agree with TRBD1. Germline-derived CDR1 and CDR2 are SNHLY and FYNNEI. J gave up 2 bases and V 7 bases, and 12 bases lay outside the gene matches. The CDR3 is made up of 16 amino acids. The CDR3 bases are TGTGCCAGCAAGTGGGCCGGGACAGATATCACAGATACGCAGTATTTT. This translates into CASKWAGTDITDTQYF.

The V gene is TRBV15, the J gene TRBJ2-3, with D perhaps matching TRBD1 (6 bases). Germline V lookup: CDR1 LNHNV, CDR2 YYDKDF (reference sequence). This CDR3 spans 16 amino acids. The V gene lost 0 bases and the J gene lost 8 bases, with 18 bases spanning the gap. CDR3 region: CATSREDGSLGGTQYF. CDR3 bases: TGTGCCACCAGCAGAGAGGACGGATCTTTAGGGGGTACGCAGTATTTT.

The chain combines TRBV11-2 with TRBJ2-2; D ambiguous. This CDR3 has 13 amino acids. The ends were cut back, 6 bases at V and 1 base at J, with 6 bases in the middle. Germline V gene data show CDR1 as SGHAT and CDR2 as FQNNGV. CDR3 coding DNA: TGTGCCAGCAGTGACTTGAACACCGGGGAGCTGTTTTTT. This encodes CASSDLNTGELFF.

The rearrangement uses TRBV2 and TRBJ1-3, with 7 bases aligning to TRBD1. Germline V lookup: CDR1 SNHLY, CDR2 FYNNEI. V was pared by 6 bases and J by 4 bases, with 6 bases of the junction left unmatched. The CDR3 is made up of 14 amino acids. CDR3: CASSAQGTGNTIYF. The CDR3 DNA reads TGTGCCAGCAGCGCACAGGGGACCGGAAACACCATATATTTT.

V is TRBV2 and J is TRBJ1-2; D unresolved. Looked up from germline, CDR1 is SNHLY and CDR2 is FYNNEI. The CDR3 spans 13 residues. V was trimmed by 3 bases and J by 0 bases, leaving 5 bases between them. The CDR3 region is CASSDESNYGYTF. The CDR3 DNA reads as TGTGCCAGCAGTGATGAGTCTAACTATGGCTACACCTTC. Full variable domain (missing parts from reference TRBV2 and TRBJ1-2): EPEVTQTPSHQVTQMGQEVILRCVPISNHLYFYWYRQILGQKVEFLVSFYNNEISEKSEIFDDQFSVERPDGSNFTLKIRSTKLEDSAMYFCASSDESNYGYTFGSGTRLTVV.

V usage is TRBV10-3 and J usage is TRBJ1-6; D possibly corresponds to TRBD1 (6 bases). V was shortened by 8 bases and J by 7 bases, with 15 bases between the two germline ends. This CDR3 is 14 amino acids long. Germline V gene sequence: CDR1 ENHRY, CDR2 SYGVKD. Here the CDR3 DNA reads TGTGCCATCGCGACAGGCGAGGAGAATTCACCCCTCCACTTT. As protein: CAIATGEENSPLHF.

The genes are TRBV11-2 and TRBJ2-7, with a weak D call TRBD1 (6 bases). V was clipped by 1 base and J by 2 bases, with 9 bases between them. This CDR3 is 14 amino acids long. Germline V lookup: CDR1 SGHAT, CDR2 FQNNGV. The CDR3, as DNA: TGTGCCAGCAGCTTAGGAAAGGGGGCCTACGAGCAGTACTTC. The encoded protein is CASSLGKGAYEQYF.

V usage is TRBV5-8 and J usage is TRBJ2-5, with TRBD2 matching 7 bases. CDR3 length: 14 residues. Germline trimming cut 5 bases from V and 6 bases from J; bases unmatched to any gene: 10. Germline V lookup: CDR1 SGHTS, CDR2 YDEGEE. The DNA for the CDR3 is TGTGCCAGCAGGGGTCCGGGGGGATCAAAGACCCAGTACTTC. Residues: CASRGPGGSKTQYF.

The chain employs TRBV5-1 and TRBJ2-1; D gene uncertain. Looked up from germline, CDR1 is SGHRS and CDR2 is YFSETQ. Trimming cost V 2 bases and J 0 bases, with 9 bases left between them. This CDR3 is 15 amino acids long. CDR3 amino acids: CASSLDQPSYNEQFF. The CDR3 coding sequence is TGCGCCAGCAGCTTAGACCAACCCTCCTACAATGAGCAGTTCTTC.

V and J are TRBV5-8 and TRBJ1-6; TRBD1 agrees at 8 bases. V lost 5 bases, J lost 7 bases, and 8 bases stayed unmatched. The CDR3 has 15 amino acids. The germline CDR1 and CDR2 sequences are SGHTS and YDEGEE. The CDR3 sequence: CASRSDRGGNSPLHF. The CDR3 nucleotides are TGTGCCAGCAGATCAGACAGGGGAGGCAATTCACCCCTCCACTTT.

CDR3 DNA: TGTGCCAGCAGCTTAGCAGGGGTTAATTACAATGAGCAGTTCTTC. As protein: CASSLAGVNYNEQFF. J is TRBJ2-1 and V is TRBV7-2; D perhaps matches TRBD1 (5 bases). Trimming left V 0 bases short and J 4 bases short, with 10 bases between. Per germline, CDR1 SGHTA and CDR2 FQGNSA. The CDR3 spans 15 residues.

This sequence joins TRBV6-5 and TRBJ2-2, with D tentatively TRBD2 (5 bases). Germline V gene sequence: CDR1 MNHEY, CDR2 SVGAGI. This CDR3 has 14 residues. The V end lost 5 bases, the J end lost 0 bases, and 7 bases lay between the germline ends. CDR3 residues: CASSPGSNTGELFF. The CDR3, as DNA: TGTGCCAGCAGTCCGGGGTCGAACACCGGGGAGCTGTTTTTT.

Here the CDR3 DNA reads TGTGCCAGCAGTGCGGACGGTAATCAGCCCCAGCATTTT. As protein: CASSADGNQPQHF. The rearrangement uses TRBV28 and TRBJ1-5; no clear D gene. This CDR3 is built from 13 residues. Trimming pared 5 bases from V and 4 bases from J, leaving 9 bases between. From germline, CDR1 is MDHEN and CDR2 SYDVKM.

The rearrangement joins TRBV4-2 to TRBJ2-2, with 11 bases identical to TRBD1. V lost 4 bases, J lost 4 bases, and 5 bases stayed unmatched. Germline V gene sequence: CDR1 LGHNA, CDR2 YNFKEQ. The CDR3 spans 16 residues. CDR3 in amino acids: CASSPGQGASTGELFF. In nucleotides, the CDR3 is TGTGCCAGCAGCCCCGGACAGGGGGCTAGCACCGGGGAGCTGTTTTTT.

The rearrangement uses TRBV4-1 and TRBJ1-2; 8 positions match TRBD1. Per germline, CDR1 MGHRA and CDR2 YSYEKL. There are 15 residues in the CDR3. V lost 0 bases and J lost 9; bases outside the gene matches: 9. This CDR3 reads CASSQDRQGAKSYTF. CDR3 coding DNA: TGCGCCAGCAGCCAAGATCGCCAGGGGGCGAAAAGCTACACCTTC.

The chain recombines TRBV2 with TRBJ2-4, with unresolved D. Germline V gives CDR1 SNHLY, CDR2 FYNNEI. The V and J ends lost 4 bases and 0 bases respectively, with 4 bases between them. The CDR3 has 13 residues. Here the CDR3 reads CASSVLAKNIQYF. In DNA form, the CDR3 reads TGTGCCAGCAGTGTACTAGCCAAAAACATTCAGTACTTC. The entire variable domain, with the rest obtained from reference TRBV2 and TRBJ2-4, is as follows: EPEVTQTPSHQVTQMGQEVILRCVPISNHLYFYWYRQILGQKVEFLVSFYNNEISEKSEIFDDQFSVERPDGSNFTLKIRSTKLEDSAMYFCASSVLAKNIQYFGAGTRLSVL.

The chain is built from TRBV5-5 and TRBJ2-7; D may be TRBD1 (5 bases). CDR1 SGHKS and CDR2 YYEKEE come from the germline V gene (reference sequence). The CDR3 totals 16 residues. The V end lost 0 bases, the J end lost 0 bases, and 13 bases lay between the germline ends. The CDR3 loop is CASSLERQLSSYEQYF. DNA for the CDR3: TGTGCCAGCAGCTTGGAGAGACAGCTGAGCTCCTACGAGCAGTACTTC.

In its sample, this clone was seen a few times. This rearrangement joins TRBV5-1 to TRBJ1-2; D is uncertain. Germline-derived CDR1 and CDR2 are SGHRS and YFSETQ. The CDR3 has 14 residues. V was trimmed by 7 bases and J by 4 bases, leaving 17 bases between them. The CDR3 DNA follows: TGCGCCAGCCGAAAGGACTCGAACGTCTATGGCTACACCTTC. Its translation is CASRKDSNVYGYTF.

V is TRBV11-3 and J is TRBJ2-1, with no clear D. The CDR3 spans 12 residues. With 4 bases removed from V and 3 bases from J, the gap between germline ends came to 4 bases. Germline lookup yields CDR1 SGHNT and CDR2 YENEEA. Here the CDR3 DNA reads TGTGCCAGCAGCTCCCTCTACAATGAGCAGTTCTTC. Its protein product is CASSSLYNEQFF.

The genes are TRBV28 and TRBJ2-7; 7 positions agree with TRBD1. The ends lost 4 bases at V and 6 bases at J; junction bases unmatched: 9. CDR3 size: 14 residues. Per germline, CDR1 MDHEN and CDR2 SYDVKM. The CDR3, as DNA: TGTGCCAGCAGTTCCAGGGACAGCTTGGGCGAGCAGTACTTC. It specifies CASSSRDSLGEQYF. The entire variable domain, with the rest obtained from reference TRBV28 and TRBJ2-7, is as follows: DVKVTQSSRYLVKRTGEKVFLECVQDMDHENMFWYRQDPGLGLRLIYFSYDVKMKEKGDIPEGYSVSREKKERFSLILESASTNQTSMYLCASSSRDSLGEQYFGPGTRLTVT.